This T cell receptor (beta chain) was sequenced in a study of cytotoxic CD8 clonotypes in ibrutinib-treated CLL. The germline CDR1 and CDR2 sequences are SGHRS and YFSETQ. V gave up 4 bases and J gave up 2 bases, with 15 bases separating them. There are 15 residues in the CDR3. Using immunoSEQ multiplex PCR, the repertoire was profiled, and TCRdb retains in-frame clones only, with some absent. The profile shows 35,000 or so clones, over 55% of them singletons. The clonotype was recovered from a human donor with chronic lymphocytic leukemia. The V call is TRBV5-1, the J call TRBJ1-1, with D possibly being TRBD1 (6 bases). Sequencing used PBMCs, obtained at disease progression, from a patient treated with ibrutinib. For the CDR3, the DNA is TGCGCCAGCAGCCTGCTAGGACAGACAAACACTGAAGCTTTCTTT. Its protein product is CASSLLGQTNTEAFF. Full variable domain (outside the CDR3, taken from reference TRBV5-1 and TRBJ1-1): KAGVTQTPRYLIKTRGQQVTLSCSPISGHRSVSWYQQTPGQGLQFLFEYFSETQRNKGNFPGRFSGRQFSNSRSEMNVSTLELGDSALYLCASSLLGQTNTEAFFGQGTRLTVV.